In this sample, the clone carrying this TCR beta chain turned up once. Its antigen remains unidentified. A single record per CDR3 protein comes from TCRdb applying MiXCR to the reads. The table includes 750,000 to 900,000 distinct CDR3 sequences, roughly 29% detected once. Trimming took 2 bases from V and 7 from J, leaving 15 bases between them. This CDR3 is built from 14 residues. Germline-derived CDR1 and CDR2 are LNHDA and SQIVND (reference sequence). The data were obtained in a study of T cell repertoires in cytomegalovirus infection. Whole-study context: CMV infection and matching HLA type were both indicated by public TCR beta signatures.

The sequence was obtained from a human donor in good health (CMV status not recorded). Some clones in this sample may be carry-over from other donors' samples. The source material was cultured CD8+ T cells from PBMCs, sampled from culture after CMV antigen stimulation. J is TRBJ2-7 and V is TRBV19; no clear D gene. The CDR3 nucleotides read TGTGCCAGTAGTATACGCGGTGACCCTCGGGAGCAGTACTTC. This sequence encodes CASSIRGDPREQYF.